The present T cell receptor beta chain was sequenced within a study of blood T cells in healthy people across ages. Ten or more counts support this clonotype. V was pared by 4 bases and J by 5 bases, with 8 bases between. Per germline, CDR1 SQVTM and CDR2 ANQGSEA. This CDR3 comprises 11 residues. Peripheral blood, 9.5 to 10 milliliters per donor, was collected. Together with a sample-barcoded 5' primer, a J-beta primer mix was included in a second PCR lasting roughly 6 to 12 cycles. Using its own MiXCR run on the 5' RACE reads, TCRdb lists one record per CDR3 protein. The table has hundreds of thousands of distinct CDR3 sequences, about half seen once.

The specimen sequenced was blood. The J gene is TRBJ1-1, the V gene TRBV29-1; no definite D call. The sequence came from a woman aged 55-75 years in good health. CDR3 in DNA: TGCAGCGTTGTATCCGAGACTGAAGCTTTCTTT. It translates to CSVVSETEAFF.